This T cell receptor (beta chain) was captured by sequencing in a study of cytomegalovirus exposure and HLA in healthy donors. Germline-derived CDR1 and CDR2 are SGHDT and YYEEEE. The CDR3 is 16 residues long. V was clipped by 5 bases and J by 5 bases, with 22 bases between them. The table came from immunoSEQ multiplex PCR; TCRdb's copy has only in-frame clones and leaves some out. The table lists about 130,000 clones, 85% to 90% of them singletons, with 6.2% in the top ten. The chain employs TRBV5-6 and TRBJ2-5; D perhaps matches TRBD1 (6 bases). The source material was PBMCs. The TCR comes from a woman aged 25 to 45 in good health and CMV-seropositive. CDR3 amino acids: CASREARTQGWETQYF. The CDR3 coding sequence is TGTGCCAGCAGAGAAGCAAGGACGCAGGGGTGGGAGACCCAGTACTTC.